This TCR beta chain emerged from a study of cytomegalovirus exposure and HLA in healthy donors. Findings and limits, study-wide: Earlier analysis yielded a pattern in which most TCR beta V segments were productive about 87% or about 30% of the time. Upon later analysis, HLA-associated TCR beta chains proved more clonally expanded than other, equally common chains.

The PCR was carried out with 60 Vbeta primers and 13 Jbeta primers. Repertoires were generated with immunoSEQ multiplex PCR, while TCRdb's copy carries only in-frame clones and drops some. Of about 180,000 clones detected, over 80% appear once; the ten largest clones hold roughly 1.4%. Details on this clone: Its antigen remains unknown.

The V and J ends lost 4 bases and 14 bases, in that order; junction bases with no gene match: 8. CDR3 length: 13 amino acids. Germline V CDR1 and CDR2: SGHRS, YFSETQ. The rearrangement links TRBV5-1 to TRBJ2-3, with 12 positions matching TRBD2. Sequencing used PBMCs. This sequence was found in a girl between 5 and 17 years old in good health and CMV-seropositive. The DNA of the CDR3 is TGCGCCAGCAGCATCGGGACTAGCGGGTATCTGTATTTT. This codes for CASSIGTSGYLYF. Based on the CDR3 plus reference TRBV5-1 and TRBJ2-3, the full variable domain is KAGVTQTPRYLIKTRGQQVTLSCSPISGHRSVSWYQQTPGQGLQFLFEYFSETQRNKGNFPGRFSGRQFSNSRSEMNVSTLELGDSALYLCASSIGTSGYLYFGPGTRLTVL.